Many counts were recorded for the clone carrying this T cell receptor beta chain. The data originate from a study of Graves' ophthalmopathy and Graves' hyperthyroidism. Looking at the study overall: Upon initial diagnosis and before any treatment, peripheral blood was collected.

Per the germline V gene, CDR1 is SQVTM and CDR2 is ANQGSEA. V lost 4 bases and J lost 0, with 13 bases in between. The CDR3 has 14 residues. The authors amplified TCR beta CDR3 regions, and they did so from RNA transcripts for repertoire sequencing. First-round RT-PCR relied on HTBI primers, and a second-round multiplex PCR came next. TCRdb called the multiplex PCR reads again in MiXCR, with one record for every CDR3 protein. The sample contains 300,000 to 400,000 distinct CDR3 sequences, roughly 17% of which appear only once. The TCR was taken from an adult man with Graves' ophthalmopathy. This sequence joins TRBV29-1 and TRBJ2-7, with a tentative D call TRBD1 (5 bases). Sequencing was carried out using peripheral blood. This CDR3 is CSVGRADSSYEQYF. The CDR3 DNA reads as TGCAGCGTTGGAAGGGCCGACAGCTCCTACGAGCAGTACTTC.